Each of the 28 T cell receptor beta chains below was sequenced from the same sample in a study of T cell responses to AZD1222 COVID-19 vaccine. Clones were read by immunoSEQ multiplex PCR, and TCRdb kept only the in-frame ones, dropping some. Found here are under 100,000 clones, 85% to 95% of them singletons; the top ten hold around 5.3%. The sequencing here drew on peripheral blood, taken on day 0 of AZD1222 vaccination. These receptors were collected from an adult in good health.

V usage is TRBV6-6 and J usage is TRBJ2-2, with 10 bases that match TRBD2. Trimming took 6 bases from V and 6 from J; bases not matched to a gene: 16. This CDR3 comprises 18 residues. Per the germline V gene, CDR1 is MNHNY and CDR2 is SVGAGI (reference sequence). DNA for the CDR3: TGTGCCAGCAGCCGACAAGAGGGGAGCGGGGGGGTGGCCGGGGAGCTGTTTTTT. Translating it yields CASSRQEGSGGVAGELFF.

This clone was recorded only once. The chain has TRBV19 and TRBJ2-6, with D possibly being TRBD1 (6 bases). The ends were cut back, 4 bases at V and 0 bases at J, with 13 bases in the middle. This CDR3 is built from 17 residues. The germline gives CDR1 LNHDA, CDR2 SQIVND (reference sequence). CDR3: CASSTSTGSSGANVLTF. CDR3 DNA sequence: TGTGCCAGTAGTACCTCGACAGGCAGCTCTGGGGCCAACGTCCTGACTTTC. The full variable domain, with the rest looked up from reference TRBV19 and TRBJ2-6, is DGGITQSPKYLFRKEGQNVTLSCEQNLNHDAMYWYRQDPGQGLRLIYYSQIVNDFQKGDIAEGYSVSREKKESFPLTVTSAQKNPTAFYLCASSTSTGSSGANVLTFGAGSRLTVL.

This clone appeared a single time. The rearrangement uses TRBV19 and TRBJ1-6; 7 nucleotides align to TRBD1. CDR3 size: 15 residues. Germline CDR1 and CDR2: LNHDA and SQIVND (reference sequence). Trimming took 4 bases from V and 6 from J; bases not matched to a gene: 6. The CDR3 spells CASSTPGTANSPLHF. The CDR3, as DNA: TGTGCCAGTAGTACCCCAGGGACAGCTAATTCACCCCTCCACTTT. The full variable domain, completed using reference TRBV19 and TRBJ1-6, is DGGITQSPKYLFRKEGQNVTLSCEQNLNHDAMYWYRQDPGQGLRLIYYSQIVNDFQKGDIAEGYSVSREKKESFPLTVTSAQKNPTAFYLCASSTPGTANSPLHFGNGTRLTVT.

The chain recombines TRBV27 with TRBJ2-7; weak D call: TRBD2 (6 bases). Per the germline V gene, CDR1 is MNHEY and CDR2 is SMNVEV (reference sequence). The CDR3 loop spans 13 amino acids. Trimming removed 3 bases at V and 3 bases at J, with 9 bases between. The CDR3 DNA reads as TGTGCCAGCAGTTTTTCCGGGGGCTACGAGCAGTACTTC. Its protein product is CASSFSGGYEQYF.

The chain recombines TRBV19 with TRBJ1-5; 8 positions agree with TRBD1. The trim removed 7 bases at V and 2 bases at J, leaving 4 bases unmatched. Germline V CDR1 and CDR2: LNHDA, SQIVND (reference sequence). The CDR3 is made up of 14 amino acids. The CDR3 spells CASNLDRGNQPQHF. CDR3 nucleotides: TGTGCCAGTAACCTGGACAGGGGCAATCAGCCCCAGCATTTT.

The chain links TRBV28 to TRBJ1-4, with TRBD1 as a possible D gene (6 bases). There are 16 residues in the CDR3. Trimming shortened V by 4 bases and J by 5 bases, and 17 bases separated the two germline ends. The germline V gene encodes CDR1 MDHEN and CDR2 SYDVKM. The CDR3 loop reads CASSSRGGAGNEKLFF. The CDR3 region has the DNA TGTGCCAGCAGTTCCCGGGGGGGGGCTGGGAATGAAAAACTGTTTTTT.

This clone appeared a few times. The chain is built from TRBV11-2 and TRBJ1-3, with unresolved D. Between the trimmed V and J ends, which lost 1 base and 4 bases, there was a span of 11 bases. CDR1 and CDR2 from the germline V gene are SGHAT and FQNNGV. The CDR3 runs to 15 residues. The CDR3 DNA sequence: TGTGCCAGCAGCTTAGTCCCCGGAGGAGGAAACACCATATATTTT. It codes for CASSLVPGGGNTIYF.

The genes are TRBV7-9 and TRBJ1-4; tentatively, D is TRBD1 (5 bases). CDR3 length: 14 residues. V was trimmed by 7 bases and J by 7 bases, leaving 16 bases between them. The germline CDR1 and CDR2 sequences are SEHNR and FQNEAQ (reference sequence). As DNA, the CDR3 is TGTGCCAGCACCTATGGGGGAGGTGGTGAAAAACTGTTTTTT. It translates to CASTYGGGGEKLFF.

The chain uses TRBV28 and TRBJ1-2; tentatively, D is TRBD1 (5 bases). CDR3 size: 15 residues. The V gene's germline CDR1 is MDHEN and CDR2 SYDVKM. The germline V and J ends were trimmed by 5 bases and 2 bases, with 15 bases remaining between them. Written as DNA, the CDR3 is TGTGCCAGCAGTATCGGACTCAGGGAGAACTATGGCTACACCTTC. Translation gives CASSIGLRENYGYTF.

This rearrangement joins TRBV14 to TRBJ2-2, with TRBD2 identical over 10 bases. V trimming: 1 base; J trimming: 3 bases; junction bases outside the gene matches: 2. The V gene's germline CDR1 is SGHDN and CDR2 FVKESK. The CDR3 covers 16 residues. The DNA of the CDR3 is TGTGCCAGCAGCCAAGTACTAGCGGGGCACACCGGGGAGCTGTTTTTT. Protein: CASSQVLAGHTGELFF. The whole variable domain, filled in from reference TRBV14 and TRBJ2-2, reads EAGVTQFPSHSVIEKGQTVTLRCDPISGHDNLYWYRRVMGKEIKFLLHFVKESKQDESGMPNNRFLAERTGGTYSTLKVQPAELEDSGVYFCASSQVLAGHTGELFFGEGSRLTVL.

The chain has TRBV7-8 and TRBJ2-1, with D possibly TRBD2 on 6 matching bases. Between the trimmed V and J ends, which lost 5 bases and 6 bases, there was a span of 14 bases. CDR1 is SGHVS, CDR2 FQNEAQ, per germline. CDR3 length equals 14 residues. The CDR3 loop reads CASSAEGLANEQFF. CDR3 in DNA: TGTGCCAGCAGCGCAGAGGGACTGGCCAATGAGCAGTTCTTC.

The chain couples TRBV18 to TRBJ1-2; 7 bases map to TRBD1. The CDR3 sequence is 14 residues long. Germline loops: CDR1 KGHSH, CDR2 LQKENI. The trim removed 5 bases at V and 6 bases at J, leaving 9 bases unmatched. CDR3 loop: CASSRGQLVDGYTF. CDR3 DNA: TGTGCCAGCTCAAGGGGACAGTTGGTGGATGGCTACACCTTC.

The genes are TRBV5-1 and TRBJ1-1; 9 bases agree with TRBD1. V lost 3 bases and J lost 1; bases outside the gene matches: 4. Germline-derived CDR1 and CDR2 are SGHRS and YFSETQ. This CDR3 comprises 15 residues. The DNA for the CDR3 is TGCGCCAGCAGCTCGGGACAGGGTGCGAACACTGAAGCTTTCTTT. Translated, it gives CASSSGQGANTEAFF.

The genes are TRBV7-9 and TRBJ2-1; TRBD1 agrees at 10 bases. CDR3 length: 16 amino acids. J gave up 7 bases and V 4 bases, and 10 bases lay outside the gene matches. In germline, CDR1 is SEHNR, CDR2 FQNEAQ (reference sequence). CDR3 amino acids: CASSSSLTGGANEQFF. DNA for the CDR3: TGTGCCAGCAGCTCGAGCCTGACAGGGGGCGCGAATGAGCAGTTCTTC. The whole variable domain, remainder taken from reference TRBV7-9 and TRBJ2-1, is DTGVSQNPRHKITKRGQNVTFRCDPISEHNRLYWYRQTLGQGPEFLTYFQNEAQLEKSRLLSDRFSAERPKGSFSTLEIQRTEQGDSAMYLCASSSSLTGGANEQFFGPGTRLTVL.

The rearrangement joins TRBV6-6 to TRBJ1-1; no definite D call. The germline gives CDR1 MNHNY, CDR2 SVGAGI (reference sequence). The CDR3 is 13 amino acids. Trimming removed 6 bases from V and 2 bases from J, with 10 bases in between. CDR3 sequence (DNA): TGTGCCAGCAGCCGGGCCATCAACACTGAAGCTTTCTTT. It translates to CASSRAINTEAFF.

This sequence joins TRBV27 and TRBJ2-7; D is possibly TRBD2 (5 bases). Germline V gives CDR1 MNHEY, CDR2 SMNVEV (reference sequence). The length of the CDR3 is 13 residues. V gave up 7 bases and J gave up 2 bases, with 12 bases separating them. The CDR3 sequence: CASNRVGAYEQYF. DNA of the CDR3: TGTGCCAGCAACCGCGTCGGGGCCTACGAGCAGTACTTC.

The rearrangement joins TRBV7-9 to TRBJ1-6; no clear D. This CDR3 comprises 15 residues. Germline CDR1 reads SEHNR; CDR2 reads FQNEAQ (reference sequence). V was pared by 8 bases and J by 7 bases, with 18 bases between. For the CDR3, the DNA is TGTGCCAGCGCCGGTGCGGGGAGTGTCAATTCACCCCTCCACTTT. Translated: CASAGAGSVNSPLHF. Based on the CDR3 plus reference TRBV7-9 and TRBJ1-6, the full variable domain is DTGVSQNPRHKITKRGQNVTFRCDPISEHNRLYWYRQTLGQGPEFLTYFQNEAQLEKSRLLSDRFSAERPKGSFSTLEIQRTEQGDSAMYLCASAGAGSVNSPLHFGNGTRLTVT.

The chain is built from TRBV6-6 and TRBJ2-1; tentative D call: TRBD1 (6 bases). The ends were cut back, 4 bases at V and 4 bases at J, with 14 bases in the middle. Germline V gene data show CDR1 as MNHNY and CDR2 as SVGAGI (reference sequence). This CDR3 is built from 15 residues. CDR3 sequence reads: CASSFPSDSYNEQFF. The DNA for the CDR3 is TGTGCCAGCAGTTTCCCCTCGGACAGTTACAATGAGCAGTTCTTC.

This clone was seen only once. Written as DNA, the CDR3 is TGTGCCAGCTCACCACAAACAGTCTATAGCAATCAGCCCCAGCATTTT. As protein: CASSPQTVYSNQPQHF. The rearrangement links TRBV18 to TRBJ1-5; D is ambiguous. There are 16 residues in the CDR3. Germline V gene data show CDR1 as KGHSH and CDR2 as LQKENI. V lost 1 base and J lost 0, with 10 bases in between.

This clone was recorded once. The genes are TRBV28 and TRBJ2-1, with D possibly TRBD1 on 5 matching bases. Germline CDR1 and CDR2: MDHEN and SYDVKM. V shed 9 bases and J shed 3 bases, with 12 bases lying between them. The CDR3 extends over 13 amino acids. DNA of the CDR3: TGTGCCAGTCGACAGCTGTTCTACAATGAGCAGTTCTTC. Protein product: CASRQLFYNEQFF.

With respect to this clone: At one of its ends the junction is not consistent with the germline gene, which may arise from a read error. This sequence joins TRBV7-7 and TRBJ2-5, with unresolved D. Germline CDR1 reads SSHAT; CDR2 reads FNYEAQ (reference sequence). The CDR3 contains 13 residues. The CDR3 loop reads CASSFARQGTQYF. DNA for the CDR3: TGTGCTAGCAGCTTCGCACGGCAAGGGACCCAGTACTTC.

The chain joins TRBV5-1 to TRBJ2-5; 7 bases are a match to TRBD2. With 0 bases clipped from V and 2 bases from J, the junction kept 4 bases outside the gene matches. The length of the CDR3 is 15 residues. Germline CDR1 and CDR2: SGHRS and YFSETQ. CDR3 DNA sequence: TGCGCCAGCAGCTTGGCTAGCGGATCGCAAGAGACCCAGTACTTC. The encoded protein is CASSLASGSQETQYF.

This chain joins TRBV15 and TRBJ2-2, with 12 bases aligning to TRBD2. CDR3 length: 17 residues. The germline gives CDR1 LNHNV, CDR2 YYDKDF (reference sequence). Unmatched junction bases numbered 13, after V lost 6 bases and J lost 8 bases. Written as DNA, the CDR3 is TGTGCCACCAGTCCCGGGACTAGCGGGTTCGAATATGGGGAGCTGTTTTTT. Protein: CATSPGTSGFEYGELFF.

Of note for this clone: Other DNA sequences in this sample translate to the same CDR3. V and J are TRBV24-1 and TRBJ2-3; 9 bases map to TRBD1. V trimming: 0 bases; J trimming: 0 bases; junction bases outside the gene matches: 0. The germline CDR1 and CDR2 sequences are KGHDR and SFDVKD. This CDR3 region has 16 residues. CDR3 sequence reads: CATSDLGTGSTDTQYF. The CDR3 nucleotides read TGTGCCACCAGTGATTTGGGGACAGGGAGCACAGATACGCAGTATTTT.

The V and J genes are TRBV7-2 and TRBJ2-1; 8 nucleotides align to TRBD1. After removal of 4 bases from V and 0 bases from J, the junction contained 2 bases not matched to a gene. The CDR3 runs to 15 residues. The germline CDR1 and CDR2 sequences are SGHTA and FQGNSA. The CDR3 region has the DNA TGTGCCAGCAGCTATGACAGGGGCTCCTACAATGAGCAGTTCTTC. Encoded protein: CASSYDRGSYNEQFF.

V and J are TRBV10-1 and TRBJ1-5, with 9 positions matching TRBD1. V gave up 0 bases and J gave up 4 bases; unmatched junction bases: 10. This CDR3 contains 18 residues. The germline V gene encodes CDR1 WNHNN and CDR2 SYGVQD (reference sequence). DNA of the CDR3: TGCGCCAGCAGTGAGTCGACAGGACAGGGGCGACAGAATCAGCCCCAGCATTTT. Its protein is CASSESTGQGRQNQPQHF.

The chain has TRBV11-2 and TRBJ1-5, with D possibly TRBD1 on 6 matching bases. The germline gives CDR1 SGHAT, CDR2 FQNNGV. There are 15 residues in the CDR3. Trimming stripped 4 bases from V and 1 base from J, with 11 bases between. The CDR3 sequence is CASSSTGGSNQPQHF. The DNA for the CDR3 is TGTGCCAGCAGCTCCACGGGGGGCAGCAATCAGCCCCAGCATTTT. Drawing the rest from reference TRBV11-2 and TRBJ1-5, the complete variable domain is EAGVAQSPRYKIIEKRQSVAFWCNPISGHATLYWYQQILGQGPKLLIQFQNNGVVDDSQLPKDRFSAERLKGVDSTLKIQPAKLEDSAVYLCASSSTGGSNQPQHFGDGTRLSIL.

The V call is TRBV7-2, the J call TRBJ2-3; D unresolved. CDR1 SGHTA and CDR2 FQGNSA come from the germline V gene. There are 13 residues in the CDR3. The germline V and J ends were trimmed by 8 bases and 0 bases, with 9 bases remaining between them. The DNA for the CDR3 is TGTGCCAGCTCGCCCTATAGCACAGATACGCAGTATTTT. This translates into CASSPYSTDTQYF.